The 8 T cell receptor beta chains below all came from one sample that was sequenced in a study of T cell responses to AZD1222 COVID-19 vaccine. Assay used: immunoSEQ multiplex PCR; TCRdb lists only in-frame clones, some missing. Of 110,000 or so clones in the sample, around 87% were seen once. The input for sequencing was peripheral blood, taken on day 0 of AZD1222 vaccination. The origin of the receptors is an adult in good health.

V usage is TRBV12-3 or TRBV12-4 and J usage is TRBJ1-4; 11 nucleotides line up with TRBD1. The CDR3 extends over 13 amino acids. V shed 6 bases, J shed 14 bases, and the junction held 8 bases outside the gene matches. CDR3 nucleotides: TGTGCCAGCAGCGGACAGGGGGCGGGAGGGCTGTTTTTT. This encodes CASSGQGAGGLFF.

The genes are TRBV6-2 or TRBV6-3 and TRBJ2-7; D remains ambiguous. This CDR3 is built from 14 residues. Trimming shortened V by 5 bases and J by 3 bases, and 14 bases separated the two germline ends. Germline V gives CDR1 MNHEY, CDR2 SVGEGT. CDR3 in DNA: TGTGCCAGCAGTGAGGACCTTATAAACTACGAGCAGTACTTC. Protein product: CASSEDLINYEQYF.

This clone showed up just a few times. The chain recombines TRBV5-6 with TRBJ1-5; 7 bases line up with TRBD1. Germline-derived CDR1 and CDR2 are SGHDT and YYEEEE. With 3 bases clipped from V and 3 bases from J, the junction kept 9 bases outside the gene matches. The CDR3 totals 16 residues. CDR3 region: CASSSLRQGTNQPQHF. The DNA of the CDR3 is TGTGCCAGCAGCTCACTCCGACAGGGCACCAATCAGCCCCAGCATTTT.

The chain is built from TRBV10-1 and TRBJ2-7, with TRBD1 as a possible D gene (6 bases). From germline, CDR1 is WNHNN and CDR2 SYGVQD (reference sequence). The CDR3 is 14 residues long. Deletions cut 7 bases from V and 4 bases from J, with 17 bases between. The CDR3: CASNSARGSYEQYF. In DNA, the CDR3 is TGCGCCAGCAATAGTGCCAGGGGATCGTACGAGCAGTACTTC.

This clone was recorded only once. The CDR3 sequence: CATSDSGLLAGGNEQFF. CDR3 DNA: TGTGCCACCAGTGATTCAGGCTTACTAGCGGGAGGAAATGAGCAGTTCTTC. The chain uses TRBV24-1 and TRBJ2-1, with 12 bases matching TRBD2. The V segment lost 2 bases and the J segment 7 bases; nucleotides outside the gene matches: 8. Germline loops: CDR1 KGHDR, CDR2 SFDVKD. The CDR3 has 17 residues.

V and J are TRBV7-6 and TRBJ2-3, with D possibly TRBD2 on 7 matching bases. V lost 4 bases and J 6 bases, leaving 23 bases between the germline ends. Germline lookup yields CDR1 SGHVS and CDR2 FNYEAQ. The CDR3 loop spans 17 amino acids. CDR3 sequence: CASSSRAGEGSGDTQYF. The DNA of the CDR3 is TGTGCCAGCAGCTCCCGCGCAGGGGAGGGCTCTGGTGATACGCAGTATTTT.

The chain recombines TRBV5-1 with TRBJ1-5, with D uncertain. The CDR3 length is 14 residues. The germline V and J ends were trimmed by 1 base and 1 base, with 6 bases remaining between them. Germline V gene data show CDR1 as SGHRS and CDR2 as YFSETQ. The CDR3 is CASSLTGSNQPQHF. The CDR3 coding sequence is TGCGCCAGCAGCTTGACGGGGAGCAATCAGCCCCAGCATTTT.

J is TRBJ1-3 and V is TRBV27; no firm D call. Trimming removed 6 bases at V and 1 base at J, with 7 bases between. The CDR3 spans 13 residues. Germline V gene sequence: CDR1 MNHEY, CDR2 SMNVEV (reference sequence). CDR3 loop: CASRSESGNTIYF. CDR3 nucleotides: TGTGCCAGCAGATCGGAGTCTGGAAACACCATATATTTT.